The T cell receptor beta chain described here comes from a study of cytomegalovirus exposure and HLA in healthy donors. General observations from the study: Cytomegalovirus association was listed for about 170 TCR beta chains. Specificity for CMV antigens was confirmed in vitro for a few of the CMV-associated chains. The classifier was said to identify cytomegalovirus status with high specificity and sensitivity.

Germline V gene sequence: CDR1 MNHNS, CDR2 SASEGT. Trimming pared 2 bases from V and 2 bases from J, leaving 11 bases between. This CDR3 has 15 residues. The primer mix had 60 Vbeta and 13 Jbeta primers. Study processing details: There were around 80 million unique TCR beta chains by a later count, and approximately 10 million of them were shared. Using immunoSEQ multiplex PCR, the repertoire was profiled, and TCRdb retains in-frame clones only, with some absent. V and J calls and clone size are given by that table; D and trimming were obtained from the DNA. The sample lists under 85,000 clones, about 73% occurring once. On this clone itself: Its cognate antigen is unknown.

J is TRBJ2-3 and V is TRBV6-1; D is perhaps TRBD1 (6 bases). The sequenced sample consisted of PBMCs. This clonotype was obtained from a woman aged 25 to 39 in good health and CMV-seronegative. The CDR3 region is CASSELRQDTDTQYF. The CDR3 DNA reads TGTGCCAGCAGTGAATTGCGACAGGACACAGATACGCAGTATTTT.